This TCR beta chain was identified in a study of radiation and T cells in renal cell carcinoma (dated by TCRdb to the early 2020s). At the level of the whole study: TCR beta sequencing covered 50 to 55 samples in total, comprising some 26 tumors and roughly 27 peripheral blood samples. The final blood draw took place at 4 weeks after radiation, the same time as nephrectomy. A total of 3.5 million to 4.5 million unique CDR3 nucleotide sequences, encoding 2.7 million or so unique CDR3 amino acid sequences, were found across all 50 or so samples. The paper as a whole reports these results and caveats: In blood, the top tumor clonotypes increased between baseline and 2 weeks post-radiation and then shrank by 4 weeks, which suggests that tumor-resident clones expanded only transiently. The single-armed trial design could not address effects of radiation dose or scheduling on the TCR repertoire. Blood repertoire dynamics were not followed beyond 4 weeks after treatment. Because pretreatment tumor biopsies were not available, the baseline intratumoral presence of clonotypes could not be determined.

TCR beta libraries were generated from genomic DNA with the immunoSEQ kit, following the manufacturer's recommendations. Library preparation used a first multiplex PCR with proprietary primers, then a second PCR adding unique barcodes, with bead cleanups after each round. A positive control reaction and a negative control reaction, both provided in the kit, were run with every batch of samples. The final libraries underwent checking on an Agilent 4200 TapeStation D1000 ScreenTape, volumetric pooling, and quantification by qPCR. An Illumina NextSeq500 fitted with a MidOutput 150-cycle cartridge performed the sequencing, running 156 Read1 cycles and 15 Index1 cycles with the kit's custom primers. The pooled library was loaded at 0.85 to 1 pM, with an approximately 20% PhiX control spiked in. In the authors' own workflow: The vendor-processed data were analyzed in R, and a clonotype was defined as all T cells that share the same CDR3 nucleotide sequence. In the clone abundance analyses, frequencies in each sample were normalized to that sample's 10,000 most abundant clones. Public T cell clones, which averaged fewer than five per sample, were removed prior to analysis. Tumor-enriched clonotypes and baseline blood-enriched clonotypes were defined as those with an abundance difference of at least 32-fold between compartments. A beta-binomial differential abundance model was applied to find clonotypes that expanded or contracted between blood time points. The Baroni-Urbani and Buser coefficient was used to measure tumor-blood repertoire similarity, and groups were compared with two-tailed Wilcoxon tests in R. TCRdb limited this immuneACCESS table to in-frame rearrangements with V and J called. A share of clones is missing; checked studies link under half to unresolved V genes, and the rest is unexplained. V, J and clone size reflect that table, while D and trimming were determined from the DNA. Across this sample there are around 170,000 clones, with about 87% seen only once. The ten largest account for about 10% of the sample.

With regard to this clone: The antigen it binds to is not known. No qualities accompany the bases; no much larger clone lies one base away.

This specimen's time point label, per the study, means: blood 4 weeks post-SBRT, at nephrectomy. The sample's treatment or condition label, decoded: 15 Gy SBRT to primary tumor, nephrectomy 4 weeks later. Samples were obtained from a clinical trial, in which 15 Gy stereotactic body radiation therapy was delivered to primary renal cell carcinomas and nephrectomy was performed 4 weeks later. To track tumor-enriched clonotypes, serial peripheral blood was sampled from radiation-treated patients at baseline and at 2 weeks and 4 weeks after SBRT. Every patient had renal cell carcinoma of clear cell pathology. The QIAamp DNA Blood Mini Kit (Qiagen) was used to prepare genomic DNA for TCR sequencing. Only samples passing all quality control checks were included in the analyses. The source material was blood, sampled from a patient whose treatment included radiotherapy and nephrectomy. The TCR originated in a woman aged 50 to 60 with renal cell carcinoma.

This receptor has the CDR3 CASSSVVLTQYF. The nucleotides are TGTGCCAGCAGCTCAGTCGTCCTGACCCAGTACTTC. The V and J genes are TRBV7-9 and TRBJ2-5; no D segment can be confidently identified. Cut back by 4 bases and 7 bases, the V and J ends lie 10 bases apart. For CDR1 and CDR2, the germline V gene (reference sequence) lists SEHNR and FQNEAQ. The CDR3 covers 12 residues, taking in both the cysteine and the phenylalanine. The entry retains the CDR3 DNA only, 36 bases that are in frame from base 1.